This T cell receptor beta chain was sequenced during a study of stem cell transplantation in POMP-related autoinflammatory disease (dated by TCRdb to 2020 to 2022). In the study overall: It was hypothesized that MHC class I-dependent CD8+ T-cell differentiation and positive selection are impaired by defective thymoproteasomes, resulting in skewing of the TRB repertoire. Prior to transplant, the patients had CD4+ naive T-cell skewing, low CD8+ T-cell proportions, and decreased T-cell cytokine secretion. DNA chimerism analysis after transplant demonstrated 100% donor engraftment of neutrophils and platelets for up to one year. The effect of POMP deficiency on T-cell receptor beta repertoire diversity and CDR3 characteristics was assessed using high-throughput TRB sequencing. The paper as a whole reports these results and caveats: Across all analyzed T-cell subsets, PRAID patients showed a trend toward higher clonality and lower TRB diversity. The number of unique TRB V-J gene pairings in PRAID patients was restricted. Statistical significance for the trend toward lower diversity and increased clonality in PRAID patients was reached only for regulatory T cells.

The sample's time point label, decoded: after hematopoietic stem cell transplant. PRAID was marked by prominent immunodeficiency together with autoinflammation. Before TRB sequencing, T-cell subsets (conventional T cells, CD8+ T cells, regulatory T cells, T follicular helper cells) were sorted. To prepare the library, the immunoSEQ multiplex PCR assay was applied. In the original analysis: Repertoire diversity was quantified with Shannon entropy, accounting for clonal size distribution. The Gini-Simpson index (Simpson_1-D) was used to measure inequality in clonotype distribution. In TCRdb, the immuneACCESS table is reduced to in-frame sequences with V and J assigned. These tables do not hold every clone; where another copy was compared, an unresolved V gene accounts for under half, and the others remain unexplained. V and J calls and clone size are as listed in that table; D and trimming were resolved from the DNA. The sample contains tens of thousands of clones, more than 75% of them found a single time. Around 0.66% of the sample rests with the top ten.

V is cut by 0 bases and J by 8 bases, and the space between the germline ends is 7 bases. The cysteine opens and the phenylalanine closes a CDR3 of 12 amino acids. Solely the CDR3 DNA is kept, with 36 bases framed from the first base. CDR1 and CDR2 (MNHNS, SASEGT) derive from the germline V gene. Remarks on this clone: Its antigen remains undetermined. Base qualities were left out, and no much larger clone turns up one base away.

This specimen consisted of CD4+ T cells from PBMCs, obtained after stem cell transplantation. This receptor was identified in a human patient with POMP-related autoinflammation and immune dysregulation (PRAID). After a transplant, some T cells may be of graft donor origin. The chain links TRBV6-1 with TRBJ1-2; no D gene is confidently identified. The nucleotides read TGTGCCAGCAGTGAAGCGCAGCGAGGCTACACCTTC. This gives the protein CASSEAQRGYTF.